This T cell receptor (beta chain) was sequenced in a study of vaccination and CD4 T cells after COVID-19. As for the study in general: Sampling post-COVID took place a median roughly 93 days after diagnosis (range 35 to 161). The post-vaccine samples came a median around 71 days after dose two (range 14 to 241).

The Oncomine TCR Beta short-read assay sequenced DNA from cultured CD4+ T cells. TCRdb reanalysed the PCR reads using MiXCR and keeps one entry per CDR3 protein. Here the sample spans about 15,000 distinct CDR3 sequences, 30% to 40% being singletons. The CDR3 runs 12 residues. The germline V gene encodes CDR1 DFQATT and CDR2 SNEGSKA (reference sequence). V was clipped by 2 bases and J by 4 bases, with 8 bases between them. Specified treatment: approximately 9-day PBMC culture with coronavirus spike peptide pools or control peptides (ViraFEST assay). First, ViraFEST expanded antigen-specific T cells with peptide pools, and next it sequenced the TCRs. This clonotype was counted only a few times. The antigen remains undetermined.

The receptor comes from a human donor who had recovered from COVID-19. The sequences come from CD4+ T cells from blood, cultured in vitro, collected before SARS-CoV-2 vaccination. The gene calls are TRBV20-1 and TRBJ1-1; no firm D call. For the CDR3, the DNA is TGCAGTGCTAGAAACAACCCCACTGAAGCTTTCTTT. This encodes CSARNNPTEAFF.